Listed below are T cell receptor beta chains from one sample, sequenced in a study of blood T cell repertoires in COVID-19. Only in-frame clones appear in the TCRdb table, and some are missing; sequencing was by immunoSEQ multiplex PCR. The data contain over 100,000 clones, approximately 84% of them singletons. Sequencing input: peripheral blood. The receptors come from a man aged 35 to 55 with acute or convalescent COVID-19. CDR3s include the opening cysteine and the closing phenylalanine or tryptophan. Each record gives: V gene, J gene, D gene, clone size, CDR3 DNA, CDR3 protein. The D gene is left open where the match is weak. Some rows mark clone size as missing; the rest say once, few, many or name a class of expanded clone.

V gene: TRBV19
J gene: TRBJ2-1
D gene: TRBD2
clone size: NA
CDR3 DNA: TGTGCCAGTAGTATAACCCTAGCGGGGGGGTACAATGAGCAGTTCTTC
CDR3 protein: CASSITLAGGYNEQFF

V gene: TRBV7-2
J gene: TRBJ2-7
D gene: TRBD2
clone size: NA
CDR3 DNA: TGTGCCAGCAGCCCCCGGACTAGCGGGGGACTCCCCTACGAGCAGTACTTC
CDR3 protein: CASSPRTSGGLPYEQYF

V gene: TRBV5-6
J gene: TRBJ2-5
D gene: TRBD2
clone size: NA
CDR3 DNA: TGTGCCAGCAGCTTGATGCAGCGGGGACCCCAAGAGACCCAGTACTTC
CDR3 protein: CASSLMQRGPQETQYF

V gene: TRBV4-3
J gene: TRBJ2-3
D gene: TRBD2
clone size: NA
CDR3 DNA: TGCGCCAGCAGCCGGGGGGGTTATCCGACAGATACGCAGTATTTT
CDR3 protein: CASSRGGYPTDTQYF

V gene: TRBV4-1
J gene: TRBJ2-2
D gene: NA
clone size: NA
CDR3 DNA: TGCGCCAGCAGAGAGGTTGGGAGCGGGGAGCTGTTTTTT
CDR3 protein: CASREVGSGELFF

V gene: TRBV9
J gene: TRBJ2-1
D gene: TRBD2
clone size: NA
CDR3 DNA: TGTGCCAGCAGTTCCGGGACTAGCGGAAGCTCCTACAATGAGCAGTTCTTC
CDR3 protein: CASSSGTSGSSYNEQFF

V gene: TRBV7-9
J gene: TRBJ2-1
D gene: TRBD2
clone size: NA
CDR3 DNA: TGTGCCAGCACCAGACTAGCGGGAGGGCTTGAGCAGTTCTTC
CDR3 protein: CASTRLAGGLEQFF

V gene: TRBV11-3
J gene: TRBJ1-2
D gene: NA
clone size: NA
CDR3 DNA: TGTGCCAGCAGCTTAGACAGGGAAAACTATGGCTACACCTTC
CDR3 protein: CASSLDRENYGYTF

V gene: TRBV18
J gene: TRBJ1-1
D gene: NA
clone size: NA
CDR3 DNA: TGTGCCAGCTCACCAGATCCAGGGACTGAAGCTTTCTTT
CDR3 protein: CASSPDPGTEAFF

V gene: TRBV18
J gene: TRBJ2-1
D gene: TRBD2
clone size: NA
CDR3 DNA: TGTGCCAGCTCACACCGATCTAGCGGGAGGGGGTACAATGAGCAGTTCTTC
CDR3 protein: CASSHRSSGRGYNEQFF

V gene: TRBV19
J gene: TRBJ2-4
D gene: NA
clone size: NA
CDR3 DNA: TGTGCCAGTAGTGTACGGAGAGCCCGCAACATTCAGTACTTC
CDR3 protein: CASSVRRARNIQYF

V gene: TRBV19
J gene: TRBJ2-2
D gene: NA
clone size: NA
CDR3 DNA: TGTGCCAGTAGTACTTTCGGAGTTTACTCCGGGGAGCTGTTTTTT
CDR3 protein: CASSTFGVYSGELFF

V gene: TRBV12-3/TRBV12-4
J gene: TRBJ2-3
D gene: TRBD1
clone size: NA
CDR3 DNA: TGTGCCAGCAGGCCGACAGGGGCAGATACGCAGTATTTT
CDR3 protein: CASRPTGADTQYF

V gene: TRBV30
J gene: TRBJ1-5
D gene: NA
clone size: NA
CDR3 DNA: TGTGCCTGGGGGATCGGACAGTATAGCAATCAGCCCCAGCATTTT
CDR3 protein: CAWGIGQYSNQPQHF

V gene: TRBV16
J gene: TRBJ1-2
D gene: NA
clone size: few
CDR3 DNA: TGTGCCAGCAGCCAATTGACAGCTAACTATGGCTACACCTTC
CDR3 protein: CASSQLTANYGYTF

V gene: TRBV7-9
J gene: TRBJ2-3
D gene: NA
clone size: NA
CDR3 DNA: TGTGCCAGCAGCTTATTGGGGCCGGATACGCAGTATTTT
CDR3 protein: CASSLLGPDTQYF

V gene: TRBV6-6
J gene: TRBJ2-2
D gene: TRBD1
clone size: NA
CDR3 DNA: TGTGCCAGCAGTACCACCCGGACAGGGGGAACCGGGGAGCTGTTTTTT
CDR3 protein: CASSTTRTGGTGELFF

V gene: TRBV27
J gene: TRBJ2-3
D gene: NA
clone size: NA
CDR3 DNA: TGTGCCAGCAGCCTAGGGACTGGCGGCAGCTCAGATACGCAGTATTTT
CDR3 protein: CASSLGTGGSSDTQYF

V gene: TRBV7-2
J gene: TRBJ2-3
D gene: NA
clone size: NA
CDR3 DNA: TGTGCCAGCAGCTCCCGAGCGAGCACAGATACGCAGTATTTT
CDR3 protein: CASSSRASTDTQYF

V gene: TRBV7-7
J gene: TRBJ2-7
D gene: NA
clone size: few
CDR3 DNA: TGTGCTAGCAGCTTAGCGCCTGGGCCCAACTACGAGCAGTACTTC
CDR3 protein: CASSLAPGPNYEQYF

V gene: TRBV9
J gene: TRBJ2-3
D gene: TRBD2
clone size: NA
CDR3 DNA: TGTGCCAGCAGCGTAGCCGGGGGGACCTCCGTGAATATGCAGTATTTT
CDR3 protein: CASSVAGGTSVNMQYF

V gene: TRBV25-1
J gene: TRBJ2-7
D gene: NA
clone size: NA
CDR3 DNA: TGTGCCAGCAGAGGACAGAGCTCCTACGAGCAGTACTTC
CDR3 protein: CASRGQSSYEQYF

V gene: TRBV30
J gene: TRBJ2-1
D gene: TRBD2
clone size: NA
CDR3 DNA: TGTGCCGAACAGTCCGGGACTAGGTACAATGAGCAGTTCTTC
CDR3 protein: CAEQSGTRYNEQFF

V gene: TRBV5-1
J gene: TRBJ2-3
D gene: NA
clone size: NA
CDR3 DNA: TGCGCCAGCAGCCATAGCGGTACCTCCACAGATACGCAGTATTTT
CDR3 protein: CASSHSGTSTDTQYF

V gene: TRBV5-1
J gene: TRBJ2-1
D gene: TRBD1
clone size: NA
CDR3 DNA: TGCGCCAGCAGCCCGGGACAGGGGGCCTACAATGAGCAGTTCTTC
CDR3 protein: CASSPGQGAYNEQFF

V gene: TRBV5-1
J gene: TRBJ1-4
D gene: NA
clone size: NA
CDR3 DNA: TGCGCCAGCAGCTTTGGGGGGGAAAATGAAAAACTGTTTTTT
CDR3 protein: CASSFGGENEKLFF

V gene: TRBV7-3
J gene: TRBJ1-1
D gene: NA
clone size: NA
CDR3 DNA: TGTGCCAGCAGCCCCATCGGTGGGTCGAGGTCGGTGAACACTGAAGCTTTCTTT
CDR3 protein: CASSPIGGSRSVNTEAFF

V gene: TRBV4-1
J gene: TRBJ1-1
D gene: TRBD1
clone size: NA
CDR3 DNA: TGCGCCAGCAGCCGCTCGGGACAGGGGATAACTGAAGCTTTCTTT
CDR3 protein: CASSRSGQGITEAFF

V gene: TRBV13
J gene: TRBJ2-7
D gene: NA
clone size: NA
CDR3 DNA: TGTGCCAGCAGCTTAGTAGTCTCCTACGAGCAGTACTTC
CDR3 protein: CASSLVVSYEQYF

V gene: TRBV5-1
J gene: TRBJ1-3
D gene: TRBD1
clone size: NA
CDR3 DNA: TGCGCCAGCAGCTCGGACAGGGGGCAGAACACCATATATTTT
CDR3 protein: CASSSDRGQNTIYF

V gene: TRBV29-1
J gene: TRBJ1-3
D gene: NA
clone size: NA
CDR3 DNA: TGCAGCGTTAGTACTATCTCTGGAAACACCATATATTTT
CDR3 protein: CSVSTISGNTIYF

V gene: TRBV30
J gene: TRBJ2-5
D gene: NA
clone size: NA
CDR3 DNA: TGTGCCTGGAGTGTACCGCGGGTGCAAGAGACCCAGTACTTC
CDR3 protein: CAWSVPRVQETQYF

V gene: TRBV4-1
J gene: TRBJ2-1
D gene: NA
clone size: NA
CDR3 DNA: TGCGCCAGCAGCCAAGGCAGAGGTGAGCAGTTCTTC
CDR3 protein: CASSQGRGEQFF

V gene: TRBV6-5
J gene: TRBJ1-1
D gene: NA
clone size: NA
CDR3 DNA: TGTGCCAGCAGTCCGAGACAGACCTACACTGAAGCTTTCTTT
CDR3 protein: CASSPRQTYTEAFF

V gene: TRBV5-6
J gene: TRBJ1-6
D gene: NA
clone size: NA
CDR3 DNA: TGTGCCAGCAGCTTGGACGTGACAGCGACTTCACCCCTCCACTTT
CDR3 protein: CASSLDVTATSPLHF

V gene: TRBV15
J gene: TRBJ2-1
D gene: TRBD2
clone size: NA
CDR3 DNA: TGTGCCACCAAATGGACTAGGACTAACAATGAGCAGTTCTTC
CDR3 protein: CATKWTRTNNEQFF

V gene: TRBV27
J gene: TRBJ2-5
D gene: TRBD2
clone size: NA
CDR3 DNA: TGTGCCAGCAGTCAGAAACAACTAGCGGGGGAAGAGACCCAGTACTTC
CDR3 protein: CASSQKQLAGEETQYF

V gene: TRBV4-2
J gene: TRBJ2-7
D gene: TRBD2
clone size: NA
CDR3 DNA: TGTGCCAGCAGCCAAGATTTTTGGACTAGCGGTTCCTACGAGCAGTACTTC
CDR3 protein: CASSQDFWTSGSYEQYF

V gene: TRBV5-6
J gene: TRBJ2-1
D gene: TRBD2
clone size: NA
CDR3 DNA: TGTGCCAGCAGCCCGGGACTATACAATGAGCAGTTCTTC
CDR3 protein: CASSPGLYNEQFF

V gene: TRBV5-6
J gene: TRBJ1-3
D gene: NA
clone size: NA
CDR3 DNA: TGTGCCAGCAGCCCCCGGGGGACCTCTGGAAACACCATATATTTT
CDR3 protein: CASSPRGTSGNTIYF

V gene: TRBV28
J gene: TRBJ2-1
D gene: NA
clone size: NA
CDR3 DNA: TGTGCCAGCAGTACCGAGCGGGTGAATGAGCAGTTCTTC
CDR3 protein: CASSTERVNEQFF

V gene: TRBV19
J gene: TRBJ1-2
D gene: TRBD1
clone size: few
CDR3 DNA: TGTGCCAGTAGTACGTGGACAGGCTATGGCTACACCTTC
CDR3 protein: CASSTWTGYGYTF

V gene: TRBV18
J gene: TRBJ2-1
D gene: TRBD1
clone size: NA
CDR3 DNA: TGTGCCAGCCTCGGACAGGGGGCTAACAATGAGCAGTTCTTC
CDR3 protein: CASLGQGANNEQFF

V gene: TRBV7-8
J gene: TRBJ2-7
D gene: NA
clone size: NA
CDR3 DNA: TGTGCCAGCAGCTCCGGGAGCCGCACCTACGAGCAGTACTTC
CDR3 protein: CASSSGSRTYEQYF

V gene: TRBV28
J gene: TRBJ2-7
D gene: TRBD1
clone size: NA
CDR3 DNA: TGTGCCAGCAGACAGGGGACGTATTACGAGCAGTACTTC
CDR3 protein: CASRQGTYYEQYF

V gene: TRBV18
J gene: TRBJ2-5
D gene: TRBD1
clone size: NA
CDR3 DNA: TGTGCCAGCTCACCGAAGACAGGGAGTGGGGAGACCCAGTACTTC
CDR3 protein: CASSPKTGSGETQYF

V gene: TRBV7-2
J gene: TRBJ2-1
D gene: NA
clone size: few
CDR3 DNA: TGTGCCAGCAGCTTAACGAGAACGTACAATGAGCAGTTCTTC
CDR3 protein: CASSLTRTYNEQFF

V gene: TRBV19
J gene: TRBJ1-5
D gene: NA
clone size: NA
CDR3 DNA: TGTGCCAGTAGTATTTGGAGAAATCAGCCCCAGCATTTT
CDR3 protein: CASSIWRNQPQHF

V gene: TRBV18
J gene: TRBJ1-5
D gene: NA
clone size: once
CDR3 DNA: TGTGCCAGCTCACCGCAAGGGAGAAATCAGCCCCAGCATTTT
CDR3 protein: CASSPQGRNQPQHF

V gene: TRBV19
J gene: TRBJ1-2
D gene: NA
clone size: NA
CDR3 DNA: TGTGCCAGTAGTATTGCACAGGGTAAAGGGGACTATGGCTACACCTTC
CDR3 protein: CASSIAQGKGDYGYTF

V gene: TRBV27
J gene: TRBJ2-7
D gene: TRBD1
clone size: NA
CDR3 DNA: TGTGCCAGCAGCCCGGGGACAGGAGTTTACGAGCAGTACTTC
CDR3 protein: CASSPGTGVYEQYF

V gene: TRBV7-9
J gene: TRBJ1-2
D gene: NA
clone size: NA
CDR3 DNA: TGTGCCAGCAGCTCCGCGGGATATGGCTACACCTTC
CDR3 protein: CASSSAGYGYTF

V gene: TRBV7-2
J gene: TRBJ1-4
D gene: NA
clone size: NA
CDR3 DNA: TGTGCCAGCAGCCAGGATAATGGGGGGTATGGTGAAAAACTGTTTTTT
CDR3 protein: CASSQDNGGYGEKLFF